Sequencing of this TCR beta chain was carried out in a study of CD8+ T cells in alopecia areata. Sorted populations comprised CD4+ and CD8+ T cells obtained from PBMCs. In each case, RNA was isolated and then reverse transcribed into cDNA as the sequencing template. Repertoires were generated with immunoSEQ multiplex PCR, while TCRdb's copy carries only in-frame clones and drops some. The sample includes around 210,000 clones, about 61% of them seen just once. Germline values: CDR1 LNHDA, CDR2 SQIVND (reference sequence). V lost 5 bases, J lost 6 bases, and 6 bases stayed unmatched. The CDR3 is 13 amino acids. This clone was counted ten times or more. Its target is not known. Study-wide points: Relative to normal scalp, lesional scalp, especially alopecia totalis/universalis, showed higher clonality. Scalp sequencing captures resident alphabeta T cells of normal skin too. Sharing of TCRs across patients appeared less clear than in mice, possibly for HLA-related reasons.

The TCR comes from a human donor in good health. The chain has TRBV19 and TRBJ2-7; 8 nucleotides align to TRBD2. The material sequenced was CD8+ T cells sorted from blood. CDR3 DNA: TGTGCCAGTAGTCCAACCGGGACTAGCGAGCAGTACTTC. Its protein is CASSPTGTSEQYF.